This T cell receptor (beta chain) was captured in a study of shared clonotypes between healthy human individuals. Notes on this clone: Its cognate antigen is unknown.

The study, taken as a whole, reports: What rarefaction showed was incomplete sorted-subset sequencing despite large depth.

The CDR3 contains 14 residues. V lost 1 base and J 6 bases, leaving 14 bases between the germline ends. Germline-derived CDR1 and CDR2 are SGHTS and YDEGEE. It was CD45RO-negative cells, positively selected for CCR7, that made up naive CD8 cells, with terminally differentiated effector memory CD45RA+ cells excluded. Repertoires were generated with immunoSEQ multiplex PCR, while TCRdb's copy carries only in-frame clones and drops some. The sample records 1.5 million to 2.5 million clones, about 95% being singletons. The rearrangement joins TRBV5-8 to TRBJ2-7; D is uncertain. Sequenced material: naive CD8+ T cells sorted from blood. This clonotype was obtained from a man aged 18 to 29 in good health. The chain's CDR3 is CASSLRRNLFEQYF. The CDR3 DNA reads as TGTGCCAGCAGCTTGAGAAGGAACCTGTTCGAGCAGTACTTC.